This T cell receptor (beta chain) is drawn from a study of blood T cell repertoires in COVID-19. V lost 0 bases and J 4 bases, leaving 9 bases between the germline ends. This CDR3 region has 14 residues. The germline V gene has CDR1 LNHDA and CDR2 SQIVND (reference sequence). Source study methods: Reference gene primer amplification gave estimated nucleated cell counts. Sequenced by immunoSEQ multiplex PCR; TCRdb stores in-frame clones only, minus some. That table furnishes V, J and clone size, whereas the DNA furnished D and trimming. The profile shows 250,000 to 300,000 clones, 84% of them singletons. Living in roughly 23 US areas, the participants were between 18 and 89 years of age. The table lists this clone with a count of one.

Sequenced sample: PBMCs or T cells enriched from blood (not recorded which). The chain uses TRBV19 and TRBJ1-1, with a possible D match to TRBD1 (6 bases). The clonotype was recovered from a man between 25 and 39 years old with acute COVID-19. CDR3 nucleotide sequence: TGTGCCAGTAGTATAGAGCAGGGGCGCACTGAAGCTTTCTTT. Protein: CASSIEQGRTEAFF.